The 20 T cell receptor beta chains below were found in one sample sequenced in a study of T cell responses to AZD1222 COVID-19 vaccine. The method was immunoSEQ multiplex PCR; TCRdb's version includes in-frame clones alone and lacks a portion of them. Of 95,000 or so clones in the sample, 80% to 95% are singletons; the top ten hold 8% to 8.5%. The specimen comprised peripheral blood, sampled 28 days after the second AZD1222 dose. The receptors here all came from an adult who received the AZD1222 COVID-19 vaccine.

This sequence joins TRBV5-1 and TRBJ2-7; the D gene could be TRBD1 or TRBD2 (5 bases each). Germline assignment: CDR1 SGHRS and CDR2 YFSETQ. Deletions cut 5 bases from V and 6 bases from J, with 18 bases between. The CDR3 has 14 amino acids. The CDR3 region has the DNA TGCGCCAGCAGTTTCACAGGTCCGGGAAGCGAGCAGTACTTC. Encoded protein: CASSFTGPGSEQYF.

A single count supports this clone. Distinct nucleotide sequences in the sample also encode this CDR3. The chain links TRBV27 to TRBJ2-1; 11 nucleotides align to TRBD2. Germline V gene lookup returns CDR1 MNHEY and CDR2 SMNVEV (reference sequence). The J segment lost 8 bases and the V segment lost 4 bases, leaving 7 bases of the junction unmatched. This CDR3 is built from 15 residues. CDR3 coding DNA: TGTGCCAGCAGTTCCTTAGCGGGAGGGCGGCATGAGCAGTTCTTC. Translated: CASSSLAGGRHEQFF.

V usage is TRBV2 and J usage is TRBJ2-7, with a weak D call TRBD1 (5 bases). This CDR3 comprises 12 residues. The germline gives CDR1 SNHLY, CDR2 FYNNEI. Trimming pared 9 bases from V and 2 bases from J, leaving 11 bases between. CDR3: CASGWGTYEQYF. The CDR3 nucleotides read TGTGCCAGTGGCTGGGGCACCTACGAGCAGTACTTC.

V is TRBV27 and J is TRBJ2-1; TRBD2 aligns across 9 bases. V dropped 2 bases and J dropped 4; count of bases not matched to a gene: 0. From germline, CDR1 is MNHEY and CDR2 SMNVEV (reference sequence). The CDR3 has 14 amino acids. CDR3 sequence: CASSLAGGYNEQFF. Written as DNA, the CDR3 is TGTGCCAGCAGTTTAGCGGGAGGGTACAATGAGCAGTTCTTC.

This clone was recorded once. V usage is TRBV15 and J usage is TRBJ1-6, with D maybe TRBD1 (5 bases). Germline CDR1 and CDR2: LNHNV and YYDKDF (reference sequence). This CDR3 has 15 residues. The V end was cut by 1 base, the J end by 9 bases, with 13 bases between. The chain's CDR3 is CATSRVQGIGSPLHF. For the CDR3, the DNA is TGTGCCACCAGCAGAGTGCAGGGCATAGGTTCACCCCTCCACTTT.

CDR3 amino acids: CASSHGMTVTYEQYF. The CDR3 DNA reads TGTGCCAGCAGTCACGGAATGACGGTCACCTACGAGCAGTACTTC. The chain couples TRBV6-4 to TRBJ2-7; D is undetermined. Germline CDR1 and CDR2: MRHNA and SNTAGT. V lost 5 bases, J lost 2 bases, and 16 bases lay in between. The CDR3 totals 15 residues.

V gene TRBV6-1 combines with J gene TRBJ1-5; 8 nucleotides line up with TRBD1. The CDR3 sequence is 18 residues long. With 2 bases clipped from V and 6 bases from J, the junction kept 15 bases outside the gene matches. Per germline, CDR1 MNHNS and CDR2 SASEGT. The DNA for the CDR3 is TGTGCCAGCAGTGAACAGGGGGCCGCGACCTTTTTGAGTCAGCCCCAGCATTTT. It encodes CASSEQGAATFLSQPQHF.

This clone was seen just once. The chain recombines TRBV30 with TRBJ2-2; perhaps TRBD2 as D (5 bases). Trimming left V 1 base short and J 7 bases short, with 13 bases between. There are 14 residues in the CDR3. CDR1 and CDR2 from the germline V gene are GTSNPN and SVGIG (reference sequence). CDR3: CAWSEAVGVGELFF. CDR3 coding DNA: TGTGCCTGGAGTGAAGCTGTGGGAGTCGGGGAGCTGTTTTTT.

The chain recombines TRBV7-9 with TRBJ1-1; tentatively, D is TRBD1 (5 bases). Germline CDR1 reads SEHNR; CDR2 reads FQNEAQ (reference sequence). V lost 1 base to trimming and J lost 11 bases, with 17 bases between them. The length of the CDR3 is 14 residues. CDR3 nucleotide sequence: TGTGCCAGCAGCTTAGACACAGGTCCTCCCTATGCTTTCTTT. Translation: CASSLDTGPPYAFF.

The genes are TRBV6-2 or TRBV6-3 and TRBJ2-5; unclear D gene. Deletions cut 2 bases from V and 0 bases from J, with 1 base between. Looked up from germline, CDR1 is MNHEY and CDR2 is SVGEGT. CDR3 length equals 12 residues. The CDR3 sequence: CASSYHQETQYF. The CDR3 DNA reads TGTGCCAGCAGTTACCACCAAGAGACCCAGTACTTC.

This rearrangement joins TRBV11-2 to TRBJ2-1; TRBD2 matches at 7 bases. Germline trimming cut 6 bases from V and 9 bases from J; bases unmatched to any gene: 5. The germline V gene has CDR1 SGHAT and CDR2 FQNNGV. This CDR3 has 12 amino acids. CDR3 bases: TGTGCCAGCAGACAAACTAGCGCTGAGCAGTTCTTC. Amino acid sequence: CASRQTSAEQFF.

V gene TRBV6-5 combines with J gene TRBJ1-5; no clear D. The CDR3 totals 13 residues. Germline values: CDR1 MNHEY, CDR2 SVGAGI. Deletions cut 2 bases from V and 9 bases from J, with 11 bases between. CDR3 sequence (DNA): TGTGCCAGCAGTTACGGCCAGTACCGGCCCCAGCATTTT. Its protein is CASSYGQYRPQHF.

The CDR3 nucleotides are TGTGCCAGCAGTTATCGGACAGGGGGTATCGCTGAAGCTTTCTTT. It codes for CASSYRTGGIAEAFF. V gene TRBV28 combines with J gene TRBJ1-1; TRBD1 aligns across 10 bases. Unmatched junction bases numbered 8, after V lost 4 bases and J lost 6 bases. There are 15 residues in the CDR3. Germline CDR1 MDHEN, CDR2 SYDVKM.

This clone has a single count. The V call is TRBV13, the J call TRBJ2-5; 7 nucleotides align to TRBD1. V lost 5 bases, J lost 1 base, and 10 bases stayed unmatched. This CDR3 region has 16 residues. The germline V gene encodes CDR1 PRHDT and CDR2 FYEKMQ (reference sequence). CDR3 nucleotide sequence: TGTGCCAGCAGCATGCTCTATTGGACAGGCCAAGAGACCCAGTACTTC. Translation gives CASSMLYWTGQETQYF.

This clone has only one observation. The V call is TRBV6-2 or TRBV6-3, the J call TRBJ2-3; D not certain. CDR3 length: 12 amino acids. Germline CDR1 is MNHEY and CDR2 is SVGEGT. Trimming removed 4 bases at V and 9 bases at J, with 11 bases between. For the CDR3, the DNA is TGTGCCAGCAGTTCCTTTAGATTGACGCAGTATTTT. Translation: CASSSFRLTQYF.

The rearrangement joins TRBV18 to TRBJ1-1; 8 bases are shared with TRBD1. The CDR3 extends over 14 amino acids. Germline-derived CDR1 and CDR2 are KGHSH and LQKENI. V trimming: 3 bases; J trimming: 4 bases; junction bases outside the gene matches: 4. The CDR3: CASSPRTGFTEAFF. CDR3 bases: TGTGCCAGCTCACCTAGGACAGGGTTCACTGAAGCTTTCTTT.

The table lists this clone with a count of one. The chain employs TRBV2 and TRBJ2-6, with 9 bases matching TRBD2. The CDR3 sequence is 19 residues long. In germline, CDR1 is SNHLY, CDR2 FYNNEI. With V trimmed by 0 bases and J by 9 bases, 15 bases remained unmatched. CDR3 amino acids: CASSEALPMTSGGLNVLTF. The CDR3 bases are TGTGCCAGCAGTGAAGCGCTCCCCATGACTAGCGGAGGACTCAACGTCCTGACTTTC.

This chain uses TRBV11-2 with TRBJ2-2; 10 bases are shared with TRBD2. There are 15 residues in the CDR3. Germline V gene sequence: CDR1 SGHAT, CDR2 FQNNGV. J was trimmed by 4 bases and V by 5 bases; bases with no gene match: 4. The CDR3 nucleotides read TGTGCCAGCAGCCCCGGGACTAGCGTCACCGGGGAGCTGTTTTTT. It translates to CASSPGTSVTGELFF.

This chain connects TRBV10-3 to TRBJ1-5; D gene uncertain. Germline values: CDR1 ENHRY, CDR2 SYGVKD. V lost 10 bases, J lost 5 bases, and 18 bases lay in between. This CDR3 comprises 14 residues. DNA for the CDR3: TGTGCCACCCAGGCCCTCGCCAAAGATCAGCCCCAGCATTTT. This gives the protein CATQALAKDQPQHF.

V gene TRBV20-1 combines with J gene TRBJ2-7; D is perhaps TRBD1 or TRBD2 (6 bases each). Between the trimmed V and J ends, which lost 8 bases and 1 base, there was a span of 9 bases. This CDR3 is 11 amino acids long. Looked up from germline, CDR1 is DFQATT and CDR2 is SNEGSKA (reference sequence). CDR3 sequence reads: CSLGGSYEQYF. CDR3 sequence (DNA): TGCAGTCTAGGGGGGTCCTACGAGCAGTACTTC.